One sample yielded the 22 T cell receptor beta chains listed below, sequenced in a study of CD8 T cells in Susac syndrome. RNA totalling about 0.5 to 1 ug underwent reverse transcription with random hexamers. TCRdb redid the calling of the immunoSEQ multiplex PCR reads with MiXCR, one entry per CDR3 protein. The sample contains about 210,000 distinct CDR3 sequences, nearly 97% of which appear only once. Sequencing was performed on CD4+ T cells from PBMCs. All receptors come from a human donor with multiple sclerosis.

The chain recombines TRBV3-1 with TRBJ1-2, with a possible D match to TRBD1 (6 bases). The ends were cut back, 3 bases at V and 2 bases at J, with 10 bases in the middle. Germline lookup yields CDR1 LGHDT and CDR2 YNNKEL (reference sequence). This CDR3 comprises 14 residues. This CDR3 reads CASSHRDNNYGYTF. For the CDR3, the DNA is TGTGCCAGCAGCCACCGGGACAACAACTATGGCTACACCTTC.

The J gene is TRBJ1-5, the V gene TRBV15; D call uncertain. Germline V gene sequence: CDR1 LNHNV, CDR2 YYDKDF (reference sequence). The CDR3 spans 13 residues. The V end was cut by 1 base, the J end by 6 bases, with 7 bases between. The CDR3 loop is CATSRVDGQPQHF. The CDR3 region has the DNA TGTGCCACCAGCAGAGTCGACGGTCAGCCCCAGCATTTT.

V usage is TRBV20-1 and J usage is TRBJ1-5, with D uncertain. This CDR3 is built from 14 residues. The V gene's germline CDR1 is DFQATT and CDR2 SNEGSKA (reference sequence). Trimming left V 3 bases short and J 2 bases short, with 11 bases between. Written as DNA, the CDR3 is TGCAGTGCTAGTGCTGGGGTGGGCAATCAGCCCCAGCATTTT. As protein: CSASAGVGNQPQHF.

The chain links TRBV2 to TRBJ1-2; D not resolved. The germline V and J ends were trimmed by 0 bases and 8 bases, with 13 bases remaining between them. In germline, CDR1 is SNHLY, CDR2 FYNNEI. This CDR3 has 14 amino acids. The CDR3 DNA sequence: TGTGCCAGCAGTGAAGCGGTAGACACTTGGGGCTACACCTTC. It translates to CASSEAVDTWGYTF. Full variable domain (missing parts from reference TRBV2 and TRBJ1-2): EPEVTQTPSHQVTQMGQEVILRCVPISNHLYFYWYRQILGQKVEFLVSFYNNEISEKSEIFDDQFSVERPDGSNFTLKIRSTKLEDSAMYFCASSEAVDTWGYTFGSGTRLTVV.

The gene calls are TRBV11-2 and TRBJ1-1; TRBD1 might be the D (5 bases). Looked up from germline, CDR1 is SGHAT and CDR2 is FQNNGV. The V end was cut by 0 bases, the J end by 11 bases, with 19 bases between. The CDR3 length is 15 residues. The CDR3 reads CASSLDRPGGDEAFF. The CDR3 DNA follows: TGTGCCAGCAGCTTAGATAGGCCTGGCGGGGACGAGGCTTTCTTT.

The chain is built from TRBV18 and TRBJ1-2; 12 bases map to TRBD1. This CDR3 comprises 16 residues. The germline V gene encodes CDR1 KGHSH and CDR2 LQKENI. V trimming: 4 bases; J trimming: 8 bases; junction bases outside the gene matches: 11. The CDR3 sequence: CASSLRTGTGGEGYTF. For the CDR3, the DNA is TGTGCCAGCTCACTGAGAACCGGGACAGGGGGCGAGGGCTACACCTTC. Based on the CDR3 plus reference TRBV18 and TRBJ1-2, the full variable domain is NAGVMQNPRHLVRRRGQEARLRCSPMKGHSHVYWYRQLPEEGLKFMVYLQKENIIDESGMPKERFSAEFPKEGPSILRIQQVVRGDSAAYFCASSLRTGTGGEGYTFGSGTRLTVV.

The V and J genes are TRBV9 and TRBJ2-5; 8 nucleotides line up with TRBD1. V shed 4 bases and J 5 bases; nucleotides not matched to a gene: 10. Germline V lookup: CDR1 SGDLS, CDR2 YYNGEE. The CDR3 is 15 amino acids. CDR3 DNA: TGTGCCAGCAGCCACAGGACAGGGTGGTTTGAGACCCAGTACTTC. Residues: CASSHRTGWFETQYF. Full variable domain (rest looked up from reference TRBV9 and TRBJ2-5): DSGVTQTPKHLITATGQRVTLRCSPRSGDLSVYWYQQSLDQGLQFLIQYYNGEERAKGNILERFSAQQFPDLHSELNLSSLELGDSALYFCASSHRTGWFETQYFGPGTRLLVL.

CDR3 nucleotides: TGTGCCAGCAGCGTAAATGTAGGGAATTCACCCCTCCACTTT. Residues: CASSVNVGNSPLHF. V and J are TRBV9 and TRBJ1-6; no clear D gene. The germline gives CDR1 SGDLS, CDR2 YYNGEE. The CDR3 is 14 amino acids. Between the trimmed V and J ends, which lost 1 base and 7 bases, there was a span of 9 bases.

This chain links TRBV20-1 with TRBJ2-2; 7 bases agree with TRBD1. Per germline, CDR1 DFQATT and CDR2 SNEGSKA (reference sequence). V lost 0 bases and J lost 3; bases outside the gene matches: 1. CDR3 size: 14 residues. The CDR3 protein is CSARDDRDTGELFF. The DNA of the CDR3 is TGCAGTGCTAGAGATGACAGGGACACCGGGGAGCTGTTTTTT.

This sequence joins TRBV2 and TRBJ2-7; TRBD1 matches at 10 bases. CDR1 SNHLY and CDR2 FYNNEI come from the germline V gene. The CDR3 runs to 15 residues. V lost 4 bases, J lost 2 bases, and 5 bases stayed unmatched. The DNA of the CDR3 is TGTGCCAGCAGTGGATCGGGGACAGGGGCCTACGAGCAGTACTTC. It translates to CASSGSGTGAYEQYF.

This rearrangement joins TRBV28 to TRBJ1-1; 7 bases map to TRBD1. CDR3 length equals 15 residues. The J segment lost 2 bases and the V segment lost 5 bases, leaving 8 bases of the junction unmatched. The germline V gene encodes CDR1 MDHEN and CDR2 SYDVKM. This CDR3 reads CASSPPGGVNTEAFF. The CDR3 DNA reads TGTGCCAGCAGTCCCCCAGGGGGGGTTAACACTGAAGCTTTCTTT.

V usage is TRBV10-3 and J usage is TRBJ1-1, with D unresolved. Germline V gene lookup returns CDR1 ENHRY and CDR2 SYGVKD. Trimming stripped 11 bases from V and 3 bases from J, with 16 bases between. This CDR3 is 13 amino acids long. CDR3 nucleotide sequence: TGTGCCTCCCAACGTCCCGGGGACACTGAAGCTTTCTTT. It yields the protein CASQRPGDTEAFF.

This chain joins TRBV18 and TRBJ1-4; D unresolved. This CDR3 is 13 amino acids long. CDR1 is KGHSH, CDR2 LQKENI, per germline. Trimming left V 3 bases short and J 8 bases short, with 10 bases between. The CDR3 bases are TGTGCCAGCTCACCCCAACTGGGGGAAAAACTGTTTTTT. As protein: CASSPQLGEKLFF. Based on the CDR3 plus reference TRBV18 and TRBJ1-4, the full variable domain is NAGVMQNPRHLVRRRGQEARLRCSPMKGHSHVYWYRQLPEEGLKFMVYLQKENIIDESGMPKERFSAEFPKEGPSILRIQQVVRGDSAAYFCASSPQLGEKLFFGSGTQLSVL.

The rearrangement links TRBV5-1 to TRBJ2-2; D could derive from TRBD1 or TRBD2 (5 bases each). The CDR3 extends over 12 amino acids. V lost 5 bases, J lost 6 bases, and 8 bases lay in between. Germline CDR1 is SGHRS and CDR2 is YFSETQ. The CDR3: CASRGVAGELFF. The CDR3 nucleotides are TGCGCCAGCAGGGGGGTCGCCGGGGAGCTGTTTTTT.

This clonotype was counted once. CDR3 sequence reads: CSVEEAYEQYF. The DNA of the CDR3 is TGCAGCGTTGAAGAGGCATACGAGCAGTACTTC. The chain is built from TRBV29-1 and TRBJ2-7; no clear D gene. This CDR3 comprises 11 residues. Looked up from germline, CDR1 is SQVTM and CDR2 is ANQGSEA. The germline V and J ends were trimmed by 0 bases and 4 bases, with 4 bases remaining between them.

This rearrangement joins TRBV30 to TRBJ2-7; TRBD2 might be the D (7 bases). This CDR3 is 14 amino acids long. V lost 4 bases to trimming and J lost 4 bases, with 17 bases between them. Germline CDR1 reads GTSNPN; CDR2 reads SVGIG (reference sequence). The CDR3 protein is CAWNIAGRGYEQYF. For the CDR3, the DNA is TGTGCCTGGAACATAGCGGGTAGGGGGTACGAGCAGTACTTC.

CDR3 sequence reads: CAWNQNDEQYF. CDR3 DNA sequence: TGTGCCTGGAACCAAAATGATGAGCAGTACTTC. The genes are TRBV30 and TRBJ2-7, with D unresolved. Germline CDR1 is GTSNPN and CDR2 is SVGIG (reference sequence). The V and J ends lost 4 bases and 7 bases respectively, with 11 bases between them. This CDR3 spans 11 amino acids.

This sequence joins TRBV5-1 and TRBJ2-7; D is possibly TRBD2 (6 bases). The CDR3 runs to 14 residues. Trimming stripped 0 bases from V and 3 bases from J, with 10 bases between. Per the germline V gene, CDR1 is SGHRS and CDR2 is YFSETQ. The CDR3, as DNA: TGCGCCAGCAGCTTGGCCGGGACTCGCTACGAGCAGTACTTC. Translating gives CASSLAGTRYEQYF.

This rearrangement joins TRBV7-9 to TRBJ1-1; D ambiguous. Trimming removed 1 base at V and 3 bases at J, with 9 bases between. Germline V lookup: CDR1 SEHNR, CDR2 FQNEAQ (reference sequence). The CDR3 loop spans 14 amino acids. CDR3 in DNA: TGTGCCAGCAGCTTAGTACATATCTACACTGAAGCTTTCTTT. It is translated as CASSLVHIYTEAFF.

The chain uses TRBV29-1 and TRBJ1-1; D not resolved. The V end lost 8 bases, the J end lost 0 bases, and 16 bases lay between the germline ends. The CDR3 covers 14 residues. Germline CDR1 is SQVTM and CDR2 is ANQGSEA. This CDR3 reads CSSRSGGLNTEAFF. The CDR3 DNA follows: TGCAGCTCGAGGTCGGGCGGTCTGAACACTGAAGCTTTCTTT.

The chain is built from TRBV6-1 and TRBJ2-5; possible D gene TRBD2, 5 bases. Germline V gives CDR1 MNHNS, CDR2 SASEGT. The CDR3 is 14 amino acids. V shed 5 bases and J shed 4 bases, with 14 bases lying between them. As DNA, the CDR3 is TGTGCCAGCAGTCTATTCGGGGTCGGAGAGACCCAGTACTTC. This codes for CASSLFGVGETQYF.

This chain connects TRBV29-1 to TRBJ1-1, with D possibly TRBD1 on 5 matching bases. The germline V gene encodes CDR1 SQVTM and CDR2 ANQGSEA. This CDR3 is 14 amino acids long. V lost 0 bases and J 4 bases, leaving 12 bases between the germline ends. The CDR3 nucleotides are TGCAGCGTTGAAGAGGTTCAGGGCGGCACTGAAGCTTTCTTT. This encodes CSVEEVQGGTEAFF.